The subject of this entry is one TCR beta chain. The target antigen is unknown. The sample comes from a study of T cell responses to AZD1222 COVID-19 vaccine. General study findings and limits: A rise in Spike-specific TCR breadth and depth followed two AZD1222 doses. Recipients of AZD1222 seropositive at baseline numbered only 6 or 7. Clonal diversity may have been underestimated, and the donors were mostly white British, with more females than males.

TCRdb's copy holds only in-frame clones and misses some; the assay was immunoSEQ multiplex PCR. The data show about 14,000 clones, approximately 80% seen once. Sample: peripheral blood, taken 28 days after the second AZD1222 dose. This receptor was obtained from an adult who received the AZD1222 COVID-19 vaccine.

The CDR3 is CASSPGQSTYEQYF. CDR3 DNA sequence: TGTGCCAGCAGCCCGGGACAGTCGACCTACGAGCAGTACTTC. The gene calls are TRBV7-3 and TRBJ2-7; 7 nucleotides match TRBD1. This CDR3 spans 14 amino acids. V lost 5 bases and J lost 2; bases outside the gene matches: 6. Per germline, CDR1 SGHTA and CDR2 FQGTGA.